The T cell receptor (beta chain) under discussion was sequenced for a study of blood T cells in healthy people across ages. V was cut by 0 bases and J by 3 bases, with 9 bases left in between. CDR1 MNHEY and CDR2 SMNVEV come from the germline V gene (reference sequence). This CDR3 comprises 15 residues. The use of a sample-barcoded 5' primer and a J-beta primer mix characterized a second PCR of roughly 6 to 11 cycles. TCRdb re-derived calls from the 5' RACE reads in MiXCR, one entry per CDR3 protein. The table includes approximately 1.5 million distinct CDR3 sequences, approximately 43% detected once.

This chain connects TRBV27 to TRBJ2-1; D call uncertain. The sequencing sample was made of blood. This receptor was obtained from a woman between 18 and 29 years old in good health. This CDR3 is CASSLSPRIYNEQFF. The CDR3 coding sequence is TGTGCCAGCAGTTTATCGCCTAGAATCTACAATGAGCAGTTCTTC.